This entry lists 18 T cell receptor beta chains sequenced from one sample in a study of immune cell composition in non-small cell lung cancer. TCRdb's copy holds only in-frame clones and misses some; the assay was immunoSEQ multiplex PCR. The sample lists about 5,000 clones, around three quarters occurring once. What was sequenced was lung tumor tissue. Source of these receptors: a human donor with non-small cell lung cancer.

The chain joins TRBV2 to TRBJ2-1, with 8 bases matching TRBD1. Per germline, CDR1 SNHLY and CDR2 FYNNEI. The V gene end was trimmed by 5 bases and the J gene end by 4 bases; junction bases not matched to a gene: 7. This CDR3 has 15 amino acids. As DNA, the CDR3 is TGTGCCAGCAGTTCGACCGGGACAGGATACAATGAGCAGTTCTTC. The encoded protein is CASSSTGTGYNEQFF. The full variable domain, completed using reference TRBV2 and TRBJ2-1, is EPEVTQTPSHQVTQMGQEVILRCVPISNHLYFYWYRQILGQKVEFLVSFYNNEISEKSEIFDDQFSVERPDGSNFTLKIRSTKLEDSAMYFCASSSTGTGYNEQFFGPGTRLTVL.

The chain is built from TRBV18 and TRBJ2-7; the D gene is possibly TRBD2 (6 bases). Trimming left V 3 bases short and J 6 bases short, with 15 bases between. This CDR3 spans 14 amino acids. CDR1 KGHSH and CDR2 LQKENI come from the germline V gene. CDR3 coding DNA: TGTGCCAGCTCACCTCCTGGCGGGAAAGGCGAGCAGTACTTC. Protein: CASSPPGGKGEQYF. Full variable domain (rest looked up from reference TRBV18 and TRBJ2-7): NAGVMQNPRHLVRRRGQEARLRCSPMKGHSHVYWYRQLPEEGLKFMVYLQKENIIDESGMPKERFSAEFPKEGPSILRIQQVVRGDSAAYFCASSPPGGKGEQYFGPGTRLTVT.

V is TRBV7-2 and J is TRBJ2-7, with 7 bases identical to TRBD1. V dropped 4 bases and J dropped 0; count of bases not matched to a gene: 6. CDR3 length: 15 residues. The germline V gene encodes CDR1 SGHTA and CDR2 FQGNSA. CDR3 nucleotide sequence: TGTGCCAGCAGCTATAAACGGGACAGCTCCTACGAGCAGTACTTC. Its translation is CASSYKRDSSYEQYF.

The chain combines TRBV11-2 with TRBJ2-3, with D possibly TRBD2 on 5 matching bases. V shed 2 bases and J shed 5 bases, with 14 bases lying between them. Germline CDR1 is SGHAT and CDR2 is FQNNGV. The CDR3 sequence is 15 residues long. DNA for the CDR3: TGTGCCAGCAGCTTAAATGGGGTAGCGTTAGATACGCAGTATTTT. Translating gives CASSLNGVALDTQYF.

V and J are TRBV7-2 and TRBJ2-3; 7 nucleotides line up with TRBD2. The CDR3 consists of 16 residues. Trimming removed 1 base from V and 1 base from J; junction bases left unmatched: 5. From germline, CDR1 is SGHTA and CDR2 FQGNSA. The CDR3 region is CASSLVIAGGTDTQYF. The CDR3 DNA sequence: TGTGCCAGCAGCTTAGTTATTGCGGGGGGCACAGATACGCAGTATTTT. Looking up the rest from reference TRBV7-2 and TRBJ2-3 gives the full variable domain: GAGVSQSPSNKVTEKGKDVELRCDPISGHTALYWYRQSLGQGLEFLIYFQGNSAPDKSGLPSDRFSAERTGGSVSTLTIQRTQQEDSAVYLCASSLVIAGGTDTQYFGPGTRLTVL.

This clone was seen only a few times. V gene TRBV19 combines with J gene TRBJ2-1; D is uncertain. This CDR3 is 15 amino acids long. Germline-derived CDR1 and CDR2 are LNHDA and SQIVND (reference sequence). V lost 5 bases and J 6 bases, leaving 17 bases between the germline ends. The CDR3 DNA sequence: TGTGCCAGTAGTTCTAATCACCCGCTCCTCAATGAGCAGTTCTTC. This codes for CASSSNHPLLNEQFF.

This chain joins TRBV9 and TRBJ2-3, with TRBD1 as a possible D gene (5 bases). With 7 bases removed from V and 5 bases from J, the gap between germline ends came to 11 bases. The CDR3 is made up of 12 amino acids. Germline V gives CDR1 SGDLS, CDR2 YYNGEE. CDR3 in DNA: TGTGCCAGCGGGGCCACAGGAGATACGCAGTATTTT. This encodes CASGATGDTQYF.

CDR3 nucleotide sequence: TGTGCCAGCGGTAGACAGGGGGCGTTAGATGAGCAGTTCTTC. This encodes CASGRQGALDEQFF. The chain couples TRBV7-3 to TRBJ2-1; the match to TRBD1 covers 10 bases. This CDR3 comprises 14 residues. Looked up from germline, CDR1 is SGHTA and CDR2 is FQGTGA. J was trimmed by 8 bases and V by 8 bases; bases with no gene match: 9.

V and J are TRBV18 and TRBJ2-7, with 14 bases identical to TRBD2. This CDR3 region has 16 residues. Germline V lookup: CDR1 KGHSH, CDR2 LQKENI. V lost 6 bases to trimming and J lost 7 bases; unmatched junction nucleotides: 11. The CDR3 sequence is CASSDRTSGRTGEQYF. CDR3 nucleotides: TGTGCCAGCTCGGATCGGACTAGCGGGAGGACGGGGGAGCAGTACTTC. Filled out from reference TRBV18 and TRBJ2-7, the complete variable domain reads NAGVMQNPRHLVRRRGQEARLRCSPMKGHSHVYWYRQLPEEGLKFMVYLQKENIIDESGMPKERFSAEFPKEGPSILRIQQVVRGDSAAYFCASSDRTSGRTGEQYFGPGTRLTVT.

The chain uses TRBV9 and TRBJ2-2, with 9 bases identical to TRBD2. Germline CDR1 is SGDLS and CDR2 is YYNGEE. The V and J ends lost 3 bases and 5 bases, in that order; junction bases with no gene match: 11. The CDR3 sequence is 17 residues long. For the CDR3, the DNA is TGTGCCAGCAGCGCATCCATAGCGGGAGTTCGGACCGGGGAGCTGTTTTTT. It is translated as CASSASIAGVRTGELFF.

The J gene is TRBJ1-4, the V gene TRBV5-1; perhaps TRBD1 as D (5 bases). The CDR3 has 17 amino acids. The V and J ends lost 2 bases and 8 bases respectively, with 22 bases between them. Germline V gives CDR1 SGHRS, CDR2 YFSETQ. CDR3 in amino acids: CASSFGMGPKASEKLFF. The CDR3 DNA reads TGCGCCAGCAGCTTTGGTATGGGGCCCAAAGCATCCGAAAAACTGTTTTTT.

The genes are TRBV7-3 and TRBJ2-7, with 9 bases aligning to TRBD1. CDR3 size: 16 residues. With 2 bases clipped from V and 4 bases from J, the junction kept 9 bases outside the gene matches. Germline V gene data show CDR1 as SGHTA and CDR2 as FQGTGA. The CDR3 sequence: CASSLGTGTGPYEQYF. The CDR3 DNA follows: TGTGCCAGCAGCTTAGGCACCGGGACAGGGCCTTACGAGCAGTACTTC.

This clone was recorded a few times. The J gene is TRBJ2-5, the V gene TRBV5-8, with D possibly TRBD1 on 5 matching bases. The CDR3 length is 13 residues. CDR1 is SGHTS and CDR2 is YDEGEE in the germline V gene. V lost 2 bases and J 7 bases, leaving 12 bases between the germline ends. CDR3 DNA: TGTGCCAGCAGCTTTCAGACAGAAGGGACCCAGTACTTC. Protein product: CASSFQTEGTQYF. Filled out from reference TRBV5-8 and TRBJ2-5, the complete variable domain reads EAGVTQSPTHLIKTRGQQATLRCSPISGHTSVYWYQQALGLGLQFLLWYDEGEERNRGNFPPRFSGRQFPNYSSELNVNALELEDSALYLCASSFQTEGTQYFGPGTRLLVL.

The CDR3 nucleotides read TGTGCCAGCAAGACACCCAGGAATGAGCAGTTCTTC. This translates into CASKTPRNEQFF. The chain has TRBV6-6 and TRBJ2-1; D unresolved. Trimming stripped 7 bases from V and 7 bases from J, with 11 bases between. From germline, CDR1 is MNHNY and CDR2 SVGAGI (reference sequence). The CDR3 contains 12 residues.

The V gene is TRBV11-1, the J gene TRBJ1-1; D remains ambiguous. V lost 3 bases to trimming and J lost 4 bases, with 12 bases between them. The CDR3 totals 14 residues. Germline assignment: CDR1 SGHAT and CDR2 FQDESV (reference sequence). CDR3 DNA: TGTGCCAGCAGCTTTTCGGGTGGCACCACTGAAGCTTTCTTT. This translates into CASSFSGGTTEAFF.

This chain uses TRBV11-1 with TRBJ2-5; perhaps TRBD2 as D (5 bases). The germline V and J ends were trimmed by 4 bases and 5 bases, with 14 bases remaining between them. The CDR3 totals 14 residues. CDR1 SGHAT and CDR2 FQDESV come from the germline V gene (reference sequence). CDR3 DNA: TGTGCCAGCAGCTCCGGACTGGTGATCGAGACCCAGTACTTC. Protein product: CASSSGLVIETQYF.

V gene TRBV27 combines with J gene TRBJ2-6; no firm D call. Germline assignment: CDR1 MNHEY and CDR2 SMNVEV (reference sequence). Trimming left V 1 base short and J 1 base short, with 8 bases between. CDR3 length: 16 residues. CDR3: CASSLYSGSGANVLTF. CDR3 DNA sequence: TGTGCCAGCAGTTTATATTCCGGGTCTGGGGCCAACGTCCTGACTTTC.

This rearrangement joins TRBV5-3 to TRBJ2-3; D not resolved. TRBV5-3 is sorted into the ORF group, with uncertain function. CDR3 length: 11 residues. V lost 1 base to trimming and J lost 5 bases, with 2 bases between them. The CDR3 sequence is CARSLLDTQYF. CDR3 sequence (DNA): TGTGCCAGAAGCTTGCTAGATACGCAGTATTTT.